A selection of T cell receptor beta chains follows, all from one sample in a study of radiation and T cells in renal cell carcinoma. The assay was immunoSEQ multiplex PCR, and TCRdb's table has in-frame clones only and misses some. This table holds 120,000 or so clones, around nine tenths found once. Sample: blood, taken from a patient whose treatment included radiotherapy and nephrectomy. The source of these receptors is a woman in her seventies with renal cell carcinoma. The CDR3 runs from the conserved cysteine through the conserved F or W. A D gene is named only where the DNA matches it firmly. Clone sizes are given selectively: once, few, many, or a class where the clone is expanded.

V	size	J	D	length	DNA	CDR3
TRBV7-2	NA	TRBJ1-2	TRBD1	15	TGTGCCAGCAGCTTAGGACAGGGGGCGAACTATGGCTACACCTTC	CASSLGQGANYGYTF
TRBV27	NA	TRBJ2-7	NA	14	TGTGCCAGCAGTTCCCTGGGGAGTTCCTACGAGCAGTACTTC	CASSSLGSSYEQYF
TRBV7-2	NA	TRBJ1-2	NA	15	TGTGCCAGCAGCTTAGTGGGGGGGCGCTACTATGGCTACACCTTC	CASSLVGGRYYGYTF
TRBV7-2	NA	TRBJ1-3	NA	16	TGTGCCAGCAGCTTAGCCCTGACAGGATCTGGAAACACCATATATTTT	CASSLALTGSGNTIYF
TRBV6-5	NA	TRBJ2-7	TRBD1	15	TGTGCCAGCAGTTACCGGGGACAGGGGAAAAACGAGCAGTACTTC	CASSYRGQGKNEQYF
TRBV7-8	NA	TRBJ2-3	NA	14	TGTGCCAGCAGCAGAACCGGGACATCAGATACGCAGTATTTT	CASSRTGTSDTQYF
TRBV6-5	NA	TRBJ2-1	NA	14	TGTGCCAGCAGTTACTCAGGGACCACCTATGAGCAGTTCTTC	CASSYSGTTYEQFF
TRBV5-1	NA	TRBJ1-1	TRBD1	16	TGCGCCAGCAGCTTGGAACAGGGGGCTTTGAACACTGAAGCTTTCTTT	CASSLEQGALNTEAFF
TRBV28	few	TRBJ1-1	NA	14	TGTGCCAGCAGTTTATTCGACAGGAACACTGAAGCTTTCTTT	CASSLFDRNTEAFF
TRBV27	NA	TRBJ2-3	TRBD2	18	TGTGCCAGCAGTCGACTTACTAGCGGGGTTCCTAGCACAGATACGCAGTATTTT	CASSRLTSGVPSTDTQYF
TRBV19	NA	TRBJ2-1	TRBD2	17	TGTGCCAGTTCGCCCCCAGGGACGGGGGGGCCGGTACGCGAGCAGTTCTTC	CASSPPGTGGPVREQFF
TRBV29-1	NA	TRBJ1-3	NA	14	TGCAGCGTTGTAGGGGGACTGTCAGGAAACACCATATATTTT	CSVVGGLSGNTIYF
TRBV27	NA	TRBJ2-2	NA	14	TGTGCCAGCATTCGACAACCGAACACCGGGGAGCTGTTTTTT	CASIRQPNTGELFF
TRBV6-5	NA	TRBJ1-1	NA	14	TGTGCCAGCACCGAGGACGGAGTGAACACTGAAGCTTTCTTT	CASTEDGVNTEAFF
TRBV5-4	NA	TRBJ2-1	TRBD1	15	TGTGCCAGCAGCCCCCGGGACAGGGGGTACAATGAGCAGTTCTTC	CASSPRDRGYNEQFF
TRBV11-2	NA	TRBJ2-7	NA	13	TGTGCCAGCAGACGCAGGGAAACCTACGAGCAGTACTTC	CASRRRETYEQYF
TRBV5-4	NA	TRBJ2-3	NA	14	TGTGCCAGCAGCCCGGACTCTAGCACAGATACGCAGTATTTT	CASSPDSSTDTQYF
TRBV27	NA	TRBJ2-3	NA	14	TGTGCCAGCACCCCACGGGGGATCACAGATACGCAGTATTTT	CASTPRGITDTQYF